This TCR beta chain was observed in a study of immune heterogeneity within non-small cell lung tumors. Using 32 V and 13 J primers, multiplex PCR amplified TCR beta CDR3. TCRdb reanalysed the multiplex PCR reads using MiXCR and keeps one entry per CDR3 protein. The sample consists of roughly 3,000 distinct CDR3 sequences, 30% to 45% of them appearing once. CDR3 length: 14 residues. The germline V gene has CDR1 GTSNPN and CDR2 SVGIG (reference sequence). V shed 2 bases and J shed 5 bases, with 16 bases lying between them. The template for each sample was 450 to 750 ng of genomic DNA, which had been extracted from bulk tumor tissue. Several biopsies were spaced far apart within each primary tumor and obtained as surgery took place. Undergoing curative surgery were patients whose non-small cell lung cancer was untreated and newly diagnosed.

Sequencing input: lung tumor tissue. The chain carries TRBV30 and TRBJ2-7; tentatively, D is TRBD2 (6 bases). The sequence derives from a man between 65 and 80 years old with non-small cell lung cancer. The CDR3 DNA reads TGTGCCTGGAGTCCCGGGCTAGCGTCGGACGAGCAGTACTTC. Translation gives CAWSPGLASDEQYF. Supplemented by reference TRBV30 and TRBJ2-7, the full variable domain reads SQTIHQWPATLVQPVGSPLSLECTVEGTSNPNLYWYRQAAGRGLQLLFYSVGIGQISSEVPQNLSASRPQDRQFILSSKKLLLSDSGFYLCAWSPGLASDEQYFGPGTRLTVT.